These T cell receptor beta chains were read from a single sample in a study of shared clonotypes between healthy human individuals. Produced via immunoSEQ multiplex PCR; TCRdb's table is partial and in-frame only. The sample lists roughly 810,000 clones, 96% occurring once. Sequenced: naive CD8+ T cells sorted from blood. The receptors here all came from a man aged 25-40 years in good health. Both conserved end residues are part of each CDR3. The order of the fields is V gene, CDR3 protein.

>TRBV14
CASSREVIAEAFF
>TRBV18
CASSGGNEQFF
>TRBV4-3
CASSQGPGTASYEQYF
>TRBV15
CATSRQGATSGRAGEQFF
>TRBV11-2
CASSLVGTGELFF
>TRBV28
CASGWLAGQSSVEQYF
>TRBV4-1
CASSPVAGGYEQYF
>TRBV7-9
CASSGGAGQNEQYF
>TRBV11-3
CASSSFSDTQYF
>TRBV28
CASRPPGGDSSYEQYF
>TRBV19
CATKRAGGADTQYF
>TRBV28
CASSSLAGGGEQYF
>TRBV7-8
CASSSRLAGGGNEQFF
>TRBV7-8
CASSLTGGRYEQFF
>TRBV11-2
CASSLLAGAYNEQFF
>TRBV2
CASIGASTDTQYF
>TRBV11-2
CASSTRRGDSTDTQYF
>TRBV30
CAWTTTGHLNTEAFF